This TCR beta chain comes out of a study of beta chain features in type 1 diabetes (dated by TCRdb to 2017 to 2018). Background on the whole study: No differences in mean age, gender distribution, total cell number or subset yield were found between patients and healthy donors. Regulatory and stem cell-like memory subsets were obtained from only 8 patients and roughly eight healthy donors, while naive and central memory subsets were obtained from all 30 or so donors. A total of some 100,000,000 sorted cells were examined across all samples, and the number of cells per subset was strongly correlated with RNA yield. In the study, TCRB repertoires of sorted circulating CD4+ T cell subsets from recently diagnosed type 1 diabetes patients were compared with those of matched healthy donors. Overall study results and their limits: Naive, central memory and regulatory TCRB repertoires appeared to be more alike among patients than among healthy donors. HLA sub-analyses involved small numbers of individuals, so any influence of HLA type on TCRB rearrangement remained unresolved. Shorter templates might have been favored by PCR, but patient and control samples were amplified and corrected together, so both groups would have been affected equally by any skew. A moderate but significant shortening of TCRB CDR3 length was observed in type 1 diabetes patients in all four CD4+ subsets. Because cDNA was sequenced instead of genomic DNA, highly expressing activated cells could be over-represented, though the groups showed no difference in activation or CD3 levels. At VDJ recombination sites, type 1 diabetes patients had fewer insertions and more deleted nucleotides, which implies abnormalities in thymic rearrangement.

The High Capacity cDNA Reverse Transcription Kit was used to reverse transcribe all of the isolated RNA, meaning that expressed TCRB transcripts were what got sequenced. Deep immunoSEQ sequencing was applied to naive, central memory and regulatory T cell samples, giving an average of roughly 3.5 million total reads per sample. Sorted cells were lysed in RLT buffer and RNA was extracted with DNase-treated RNeasy Micro or Mini kits, depending on cell number. Each cell subset was processed separately to prevent cross-contamination, with patient and healthy donor samples processed together. The immunoSEQ multiplex PCR was used to amplify TCRB sequences from cDNA, generating 87-bp fragments that spanned the CDR3 region. Sequencing of the amplicons was performed on the Illumina HiSeq platform. The original methods were these. Synthetic template baselines were used to correct PCR bias computationally, reads within Hamming distance 2 were collapsed, and singletons that could not be merged were discarded. Reads were aligned against IMGT so that V, D and J genes, CDR3 length and insertions or deletions at six rearrangement sites could be assigned. Within each subset, clonotype counts were normalized to the number of sorted cells before true diversity and Gini coefficients were calculated with the tcR R package. The overlap coefficient, calculated on TCRB nucleotide sequences, was used to measure repertoire sharing. Out-of-frame TCRB sequences from naive cells were analyzed to stand in for the pre-selection repertoire. As stored in TCRdb, this immuneACCESS dataset retains in-frame rearrangements with V and J assigned. A fraction of the clones does not appear; measured against another copy, unresolved V genes explain less than half of the discrepancy, and the remainder lacks a known reason. V, J and clone size reflect that table, while D and trimming were determined from the DNA. Present in this sample are 600,000 or so clones, roughly 13% of which were seen just once. The ten largest clones capture 0.03% to 0.04% of the sample.

On this clone: No antigen is known for it. Per-base qualities were not stored, and no clone one base away is much larger. At the DNA level, this CDR3 is encoded by other sequences in the same sample as well.

A single peripheral blood draw of 95 to 150 mL on average was collected from each donor into heparinised tubes. Using a panel that included CD45RO, CCR7, CD25, CD127, CD95 and CD27, naive, central memory, regulatory and stem cell-like memory CD4+ T cells were sorted on a BD FACSAria II. All sorted populations exceeded 95% purity. PBMCs were isolated right away by Lymphoprep density gradient centrifugation and were stained directly, without culture. So that batch effects would be minimized, each experiment stained and sorted samples in pairs, pairing one healthy donor with one patient. V lost 1 base and J lost 5 bases; the stretch between them is 5 bases long. The CDR3 has 12 amino acids, counting the end cysteine and phenylalanine. The read is trimmed to its CDR3 DNA, 36 bases read in frame from base 1. The germline V gene gives CDR1 as SGHDN and CDR2 as FVKESK.

Recombination joined TRBV14 with TRBJ2-5; the D gene cannot be named for sure. The sequenced sample was naive CD4+ T cells from blood. The cell subset or site label on this specimen signifies: true naive CD4+ T cells. The clonotype comes from a man younger than 35 with type 1 diabetes. CDR3 region: CASSQVRETQYF. The nucleotides read TGTGCCAGCAGCCAAGTTCGCGAGACCCAGTACTTC.